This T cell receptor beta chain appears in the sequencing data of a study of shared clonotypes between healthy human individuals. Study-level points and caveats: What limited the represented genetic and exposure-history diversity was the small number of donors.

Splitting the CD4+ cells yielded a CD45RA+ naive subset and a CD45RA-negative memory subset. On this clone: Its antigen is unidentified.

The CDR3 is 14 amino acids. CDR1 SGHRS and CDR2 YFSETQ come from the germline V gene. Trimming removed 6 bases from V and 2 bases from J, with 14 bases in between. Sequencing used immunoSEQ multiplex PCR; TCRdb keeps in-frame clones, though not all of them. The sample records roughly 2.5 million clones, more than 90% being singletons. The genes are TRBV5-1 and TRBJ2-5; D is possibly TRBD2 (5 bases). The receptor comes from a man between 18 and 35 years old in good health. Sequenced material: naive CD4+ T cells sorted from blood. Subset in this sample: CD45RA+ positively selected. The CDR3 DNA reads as TGCGCCAGCAAAGTAGCGACATCTCAAGAGACCCAGTACTTC. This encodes CASKVATSQETQYF.